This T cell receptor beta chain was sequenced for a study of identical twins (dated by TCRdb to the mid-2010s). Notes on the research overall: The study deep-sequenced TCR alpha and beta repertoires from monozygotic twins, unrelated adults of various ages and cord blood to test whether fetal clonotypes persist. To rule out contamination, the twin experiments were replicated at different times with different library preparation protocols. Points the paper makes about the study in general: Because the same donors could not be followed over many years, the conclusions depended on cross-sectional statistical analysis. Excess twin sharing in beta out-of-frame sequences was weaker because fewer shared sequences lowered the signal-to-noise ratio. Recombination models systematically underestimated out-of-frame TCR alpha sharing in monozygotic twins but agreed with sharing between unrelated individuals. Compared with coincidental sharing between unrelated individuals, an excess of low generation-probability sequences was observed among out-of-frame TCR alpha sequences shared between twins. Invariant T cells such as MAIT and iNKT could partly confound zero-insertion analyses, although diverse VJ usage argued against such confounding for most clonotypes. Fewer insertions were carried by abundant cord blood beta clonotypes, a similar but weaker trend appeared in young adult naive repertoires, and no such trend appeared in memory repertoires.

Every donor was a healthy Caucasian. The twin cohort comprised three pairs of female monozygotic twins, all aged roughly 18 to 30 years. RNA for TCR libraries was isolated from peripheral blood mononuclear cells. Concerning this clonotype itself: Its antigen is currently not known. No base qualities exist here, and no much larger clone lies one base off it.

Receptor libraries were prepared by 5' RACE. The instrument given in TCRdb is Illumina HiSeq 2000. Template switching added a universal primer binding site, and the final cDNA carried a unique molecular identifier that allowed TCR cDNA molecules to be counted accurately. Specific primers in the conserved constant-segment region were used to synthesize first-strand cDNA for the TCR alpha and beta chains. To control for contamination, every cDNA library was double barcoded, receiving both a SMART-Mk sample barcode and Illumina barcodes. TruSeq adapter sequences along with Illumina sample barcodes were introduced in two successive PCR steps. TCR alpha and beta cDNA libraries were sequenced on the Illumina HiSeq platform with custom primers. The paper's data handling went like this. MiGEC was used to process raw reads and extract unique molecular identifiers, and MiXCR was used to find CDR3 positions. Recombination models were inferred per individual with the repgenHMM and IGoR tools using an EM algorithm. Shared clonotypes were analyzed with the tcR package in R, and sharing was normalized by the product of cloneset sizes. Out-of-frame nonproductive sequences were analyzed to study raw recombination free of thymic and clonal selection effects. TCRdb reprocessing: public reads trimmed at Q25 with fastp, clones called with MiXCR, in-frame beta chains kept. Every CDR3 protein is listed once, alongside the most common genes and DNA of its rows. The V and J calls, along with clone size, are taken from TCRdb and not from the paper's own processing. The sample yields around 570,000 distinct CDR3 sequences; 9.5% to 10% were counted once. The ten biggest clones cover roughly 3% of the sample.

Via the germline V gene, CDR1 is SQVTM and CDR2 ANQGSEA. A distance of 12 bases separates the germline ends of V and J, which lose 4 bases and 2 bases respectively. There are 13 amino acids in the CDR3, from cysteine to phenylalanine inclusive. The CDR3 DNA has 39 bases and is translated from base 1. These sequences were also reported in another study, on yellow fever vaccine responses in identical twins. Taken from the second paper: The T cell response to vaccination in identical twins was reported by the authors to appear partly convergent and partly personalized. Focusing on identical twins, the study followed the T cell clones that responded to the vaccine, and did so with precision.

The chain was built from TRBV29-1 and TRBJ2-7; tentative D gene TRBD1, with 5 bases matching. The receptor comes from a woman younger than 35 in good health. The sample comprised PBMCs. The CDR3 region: CSVVSGHTYEQYF. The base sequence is TGCAGCGTTGTGTCAGGGCACACCTACGAGCAGTACTTC.